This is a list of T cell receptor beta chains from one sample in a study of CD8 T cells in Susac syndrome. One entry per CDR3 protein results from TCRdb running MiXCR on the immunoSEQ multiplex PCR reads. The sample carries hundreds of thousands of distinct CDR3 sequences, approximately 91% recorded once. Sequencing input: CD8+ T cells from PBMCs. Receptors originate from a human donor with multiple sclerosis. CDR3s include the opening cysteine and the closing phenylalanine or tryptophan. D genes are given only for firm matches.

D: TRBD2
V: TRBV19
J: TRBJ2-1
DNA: TGTGCCAGTAGTATTGGGGGGAGGGTCAATGAGCAGTTCTTC
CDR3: CASSIGGRVNEQFF

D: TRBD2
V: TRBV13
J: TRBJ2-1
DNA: TGTGCCAGCAGCTCCTCCTCCGGGACTAGCGGGAGTTATGAGCAGTTCTTC
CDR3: CASSSSSGTSGSYEQFF

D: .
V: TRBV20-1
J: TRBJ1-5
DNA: TGCAGTGCTAGGGGTGGGATTAGTCAGCCCCAGCATTTT
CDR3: CSARGGISQPQHF

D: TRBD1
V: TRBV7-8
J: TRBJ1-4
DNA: TGTGCCAGCAGCTGGTCTAGGACAGGGCCGGATGAAAAACTGTTTTTT
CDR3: CASSWSRTGPDEKLFF

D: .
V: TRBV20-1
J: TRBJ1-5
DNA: TGCAGTGCTCGCGACAGCCTTAATCAGCCCCAGCATTTT
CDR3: CSARDSLNQPQHF

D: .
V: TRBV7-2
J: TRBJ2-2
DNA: TGTGCCAGCACCTGGGTAGGGAACACCGGGGAGCTGTTTTTT
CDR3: CASTWVGNTGELFF

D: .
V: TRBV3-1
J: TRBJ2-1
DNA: TGTGCCAGCAGCCCTCCGAGGCCCTCCGGCTACAATGAGCAGTTCTTC
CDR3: CASSPPRPSGYNEQFF

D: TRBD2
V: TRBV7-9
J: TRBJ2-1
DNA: TGTGCCAGCAGCTTAGTCCCAGCGGGAGGGGACAATGAGCAGTTCTTC
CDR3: CASSLVPAGGDNEQFF

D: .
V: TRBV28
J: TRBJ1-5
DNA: TGTGCCAGCACAAGGGGCGAGGGGGAAGTCCAGCCCCAGCATTTT
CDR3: CASTRGEGEVQPQHF

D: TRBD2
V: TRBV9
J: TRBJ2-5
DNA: TGTGCCAGCGGAGGACTAGCGGGGGACGGGGAGACCCAGTACTTC
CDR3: CASGGLAGDGETQYF

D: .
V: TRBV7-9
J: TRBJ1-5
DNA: TGTGCCAGCAGCACTCTCGGGGGCAATCAGCCCCAGCATTTT
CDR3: CASSTLGGNQPQHF

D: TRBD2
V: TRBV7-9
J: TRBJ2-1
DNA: TGTGCCAGCAGCTTACAACTAGCGGACTACAATGAGCAGTTCTTC
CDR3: CASSLQLADYNEQFF

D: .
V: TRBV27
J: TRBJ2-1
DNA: TGTGCCAGCAGTCAAACCCCCAGCTTGGTGGATGAGCAGTTCTTC
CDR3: CASSQTPSLVDEQFF

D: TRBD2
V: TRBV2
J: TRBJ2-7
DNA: TGTGCCAGCAGGGGGACTAGCGGGAGGGCCAGCGAGCAGTACTTC
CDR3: CASRGTSGRASEQYF